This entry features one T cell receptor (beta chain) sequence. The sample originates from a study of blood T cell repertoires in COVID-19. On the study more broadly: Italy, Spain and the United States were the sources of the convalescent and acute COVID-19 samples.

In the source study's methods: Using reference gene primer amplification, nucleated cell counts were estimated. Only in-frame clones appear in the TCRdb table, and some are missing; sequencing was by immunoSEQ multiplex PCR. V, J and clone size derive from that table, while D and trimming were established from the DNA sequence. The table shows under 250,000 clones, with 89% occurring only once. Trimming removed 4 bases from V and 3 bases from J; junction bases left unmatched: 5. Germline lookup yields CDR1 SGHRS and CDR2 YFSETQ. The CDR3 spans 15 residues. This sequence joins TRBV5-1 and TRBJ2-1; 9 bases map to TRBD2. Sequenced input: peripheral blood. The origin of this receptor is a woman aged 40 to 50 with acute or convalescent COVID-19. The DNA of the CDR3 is TGCGCCAGCAGCGAAATAGCGGGGGTCTACAATGAGCAGTTCTTC. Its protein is CASSEIAGVYNEQFF.